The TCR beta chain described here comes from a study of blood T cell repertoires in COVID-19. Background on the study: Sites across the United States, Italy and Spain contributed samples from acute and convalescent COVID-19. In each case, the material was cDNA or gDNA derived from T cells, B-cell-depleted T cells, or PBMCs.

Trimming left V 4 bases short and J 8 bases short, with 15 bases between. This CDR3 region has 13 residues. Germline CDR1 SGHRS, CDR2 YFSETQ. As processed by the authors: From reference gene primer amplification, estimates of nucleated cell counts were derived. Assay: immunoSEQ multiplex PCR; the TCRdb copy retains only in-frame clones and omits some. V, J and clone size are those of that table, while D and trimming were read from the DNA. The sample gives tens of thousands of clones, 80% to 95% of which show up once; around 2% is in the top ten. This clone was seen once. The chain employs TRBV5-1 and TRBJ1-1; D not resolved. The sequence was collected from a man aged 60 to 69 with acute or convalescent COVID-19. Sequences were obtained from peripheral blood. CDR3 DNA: TGCGCCAGCAGCCAAGATCCACCGCGAGAAGCTTTCTTT. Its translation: CASSQDPPREAFF.